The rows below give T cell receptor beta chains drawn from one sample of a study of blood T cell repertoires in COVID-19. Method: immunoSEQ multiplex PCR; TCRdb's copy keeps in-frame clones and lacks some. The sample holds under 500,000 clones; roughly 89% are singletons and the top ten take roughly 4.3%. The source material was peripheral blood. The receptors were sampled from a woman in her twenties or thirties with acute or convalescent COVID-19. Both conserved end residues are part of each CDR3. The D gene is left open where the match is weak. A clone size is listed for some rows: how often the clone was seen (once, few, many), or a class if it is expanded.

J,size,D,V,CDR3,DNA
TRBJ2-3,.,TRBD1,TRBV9,CASSLGQAGDTQYF,TGTGCCAGCAGCCTCGGACAGGCAGGAGATACGCAGTATTTT
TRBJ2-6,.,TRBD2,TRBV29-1,CSVEWARGAGANVLTF,TGCAGCGTTGAATGGGCCCGGGGGGCTGGGGCCAACGTCCTGACTTTC
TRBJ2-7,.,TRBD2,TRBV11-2,CASNPWRGGPSYEQYF,TGTGCCAGCAACCCTTGGCGGGGGGGCCCCTCCTACGAGCAGTACTTC
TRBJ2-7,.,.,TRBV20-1,CSASKQGYEQYF,TGCAGTGCGAGTAAACAGGGCTACGAGCAGTACTTC
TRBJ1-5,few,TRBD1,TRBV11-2,CASSLGTGGRNQPQHF,TGTGCCAGCAGCTTAGGTACAGGGGGCCGAAATCAGCCCCAGCATTTT
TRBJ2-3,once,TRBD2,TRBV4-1,CASSQYTSGGTTDTQYF,TGCGCCAGCAGCCAATACACTAGCGGGGGGACCACAGATACGCAGTATTTT
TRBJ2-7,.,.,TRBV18,CASSPGQASSYEQYF,TGTGCCAGCTCACCGGGGCAGGCTAGCTCCTACGAGCAGTACTTC
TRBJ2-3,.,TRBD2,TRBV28,CASRSGLAGVLDTQYF,TGTGCCAGCAGATCTGGACTAGCGGGGGTTTTAGATACGCAGTATTTT
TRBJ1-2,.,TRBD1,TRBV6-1,CASSDGTGTEDRHF,TGTGCCAGCAGTGACGGGACCGGGACAGAAGACCGTCACTTC
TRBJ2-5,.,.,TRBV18,CASSPEGETQYF,TGTGCCAGCTCACCCGAGGGTGAGACCCAGTACTTC
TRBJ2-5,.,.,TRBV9,CASSAWRLQETQYF,TGTGCCAGCAGCGCGTGGCGGTTACAAGAGACCCAGTACTTC
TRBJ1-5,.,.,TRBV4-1,CASSHAPQGELYNQPQHF,TGCGCCAGCAGCCATGCACCCCAAGGAGAATTGTACAATCAGCCCCAGCATTTT
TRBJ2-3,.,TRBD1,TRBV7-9,CASSWGQGDTDTQYF,TGTGCCAGCAGTTGGGGACAGGGCGACACAGATACGCAGTATTTT
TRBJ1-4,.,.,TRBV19,CASSTQQGFGKLFF,TGTGCCAGTAGTACCCAACAGGGCTTCGGAAAACTGTTTTTT
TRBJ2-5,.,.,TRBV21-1,CASTSLRPYLQETQYF,TGTGCCAGCACCTCACTACGCCCCTACCTCCAAGAGACCCAGTACTTC
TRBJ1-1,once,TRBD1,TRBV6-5,CASSPTGGGILEAFF,TGTGCCAGCAGTCCTACAGGGGGCGGAATCTTGGAAGCTTTCTTT
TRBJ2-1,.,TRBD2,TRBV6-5,CASNPSGEYNEQFF,TGTGCCAGCAACCCTAGCGGGGAGTACAATGAGCAGTTCTTC
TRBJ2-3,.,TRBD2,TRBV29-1,CSVLPGGGYTDTQYF,TGCAGCGTCCTACCCGGCGGGGGGTACACAGATACGCAGTATTTT